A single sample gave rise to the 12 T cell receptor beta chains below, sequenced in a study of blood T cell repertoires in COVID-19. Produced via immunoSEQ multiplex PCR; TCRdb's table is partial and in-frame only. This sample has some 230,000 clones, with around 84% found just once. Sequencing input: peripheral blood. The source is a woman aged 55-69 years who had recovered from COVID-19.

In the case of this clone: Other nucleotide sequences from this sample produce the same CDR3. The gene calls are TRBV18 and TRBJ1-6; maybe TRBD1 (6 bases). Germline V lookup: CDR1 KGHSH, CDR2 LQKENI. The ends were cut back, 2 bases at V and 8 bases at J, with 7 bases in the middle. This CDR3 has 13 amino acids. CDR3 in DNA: TGTGCCAGCTCACCAGGGGGCGATTCACCCCTCCACTTT. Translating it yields CASSPGGDSPLHF.

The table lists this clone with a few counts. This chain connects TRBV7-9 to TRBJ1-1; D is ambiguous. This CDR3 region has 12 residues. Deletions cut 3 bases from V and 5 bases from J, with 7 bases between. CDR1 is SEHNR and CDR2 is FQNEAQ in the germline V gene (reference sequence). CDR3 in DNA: TGTGCCAGCAGCTTCGGGGAAACTGAAGCTTTCTTT. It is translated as CASSFGETEAFF.

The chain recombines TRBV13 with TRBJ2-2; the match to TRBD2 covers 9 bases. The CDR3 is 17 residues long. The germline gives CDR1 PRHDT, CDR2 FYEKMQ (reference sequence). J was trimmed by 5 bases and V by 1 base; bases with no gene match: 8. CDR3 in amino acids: CASSLAVAGVWTGELFF. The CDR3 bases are TGTGCCAGCAGCTTAGCGGTAGCGGGGGTCTGGACCGGGGAGCTGTTTTTT.

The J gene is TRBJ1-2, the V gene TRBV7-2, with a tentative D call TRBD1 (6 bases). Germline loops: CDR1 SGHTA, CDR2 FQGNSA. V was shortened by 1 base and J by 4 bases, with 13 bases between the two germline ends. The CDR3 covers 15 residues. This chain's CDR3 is CASSLGRGAGYGYTF. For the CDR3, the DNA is TGTGCCAGCAGCTTAGGGCGGGGGGCCGGCTATGGCTACACCTTC.

The CDR3 DNA sequence: TGCGCCAGCAGCTTGGTTCGGACAACTCAAGAGACCCAGTACTTC. This translates into CASSLVRTTQETQYF. V is TRBV5-1 and J is TRBJ2-5; D possibly corresponds to TRBD1 (5 bases). The CDR3 extends over 15 amino acids. Trimming took 0 bases from V and 2 from J, leaving 11 bases between them. Looked up from germline, CDR1 is SGHRS and CDR2 is YFSETQ.

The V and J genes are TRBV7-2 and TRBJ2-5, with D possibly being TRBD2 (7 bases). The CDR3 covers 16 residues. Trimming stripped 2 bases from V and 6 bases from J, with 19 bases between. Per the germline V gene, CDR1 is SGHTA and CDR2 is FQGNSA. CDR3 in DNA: TGTGCCAGCAGCTTATTACTGGCGGGGGCCTTGAAGACCCAGTACTTC. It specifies CASSLLLAGALKTQYF.

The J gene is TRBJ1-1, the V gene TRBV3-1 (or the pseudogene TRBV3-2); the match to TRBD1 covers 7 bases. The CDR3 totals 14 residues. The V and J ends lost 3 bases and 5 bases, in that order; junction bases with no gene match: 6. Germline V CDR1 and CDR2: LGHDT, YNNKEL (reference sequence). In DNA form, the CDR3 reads TGTGCCAGCAGCCAGACAGGGTCACGGACTGAAGCTTTCTTT. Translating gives CASSQTGSRTEAFF.

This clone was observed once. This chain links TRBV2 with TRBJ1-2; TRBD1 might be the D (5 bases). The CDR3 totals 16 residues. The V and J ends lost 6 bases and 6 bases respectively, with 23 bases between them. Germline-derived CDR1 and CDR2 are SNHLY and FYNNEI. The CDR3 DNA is TGTGCCAGCAGGACCCCAACTCAGGGAACCCGCGATGGCTACACCTTC. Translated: CASRTPTQGTRDGYTF.

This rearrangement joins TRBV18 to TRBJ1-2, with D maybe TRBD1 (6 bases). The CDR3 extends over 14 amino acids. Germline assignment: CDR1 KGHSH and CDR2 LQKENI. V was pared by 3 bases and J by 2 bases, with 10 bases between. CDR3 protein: CASSPNRENYGYTF. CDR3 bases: TGTGCCAGCTCACCTAACAGGGAGAACTATGGCTACACCTTC.

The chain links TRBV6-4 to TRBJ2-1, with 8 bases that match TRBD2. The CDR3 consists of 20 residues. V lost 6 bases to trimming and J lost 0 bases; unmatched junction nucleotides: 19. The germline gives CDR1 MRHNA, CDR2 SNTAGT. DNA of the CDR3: TGTGCCAGCAGAACGGACCTGTGCCAGACGGGGGGGGTCTCCTACAATGAGCAGTTCTTC. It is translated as CASRTDLCQTGGVSYNEQFF.

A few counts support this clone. CDR3 sequence (DNA): TGCAGTGCTACAGGGAACACTGAAGCTTTCTTT. Residues: CSATGNTEAFF. V and J are TRBV20-1 and TRBJ1-1; no clear D. Trimming pared 4 bases from V and 1 base from J, leaving 4 bases between. Germline CDR1 and CDR2: DFQATT and SNEGSKA (reference sequence). CDR3 length: 11 amino acids.

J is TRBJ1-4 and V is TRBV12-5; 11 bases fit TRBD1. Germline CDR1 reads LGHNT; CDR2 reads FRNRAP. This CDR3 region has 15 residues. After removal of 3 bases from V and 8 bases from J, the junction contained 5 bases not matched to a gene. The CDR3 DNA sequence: TGTGCTAGTGGTTTTTGGACAGGGGGCCCGGAAAAACTGTTTTTT. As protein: CASGFWTGGPEKLFF.